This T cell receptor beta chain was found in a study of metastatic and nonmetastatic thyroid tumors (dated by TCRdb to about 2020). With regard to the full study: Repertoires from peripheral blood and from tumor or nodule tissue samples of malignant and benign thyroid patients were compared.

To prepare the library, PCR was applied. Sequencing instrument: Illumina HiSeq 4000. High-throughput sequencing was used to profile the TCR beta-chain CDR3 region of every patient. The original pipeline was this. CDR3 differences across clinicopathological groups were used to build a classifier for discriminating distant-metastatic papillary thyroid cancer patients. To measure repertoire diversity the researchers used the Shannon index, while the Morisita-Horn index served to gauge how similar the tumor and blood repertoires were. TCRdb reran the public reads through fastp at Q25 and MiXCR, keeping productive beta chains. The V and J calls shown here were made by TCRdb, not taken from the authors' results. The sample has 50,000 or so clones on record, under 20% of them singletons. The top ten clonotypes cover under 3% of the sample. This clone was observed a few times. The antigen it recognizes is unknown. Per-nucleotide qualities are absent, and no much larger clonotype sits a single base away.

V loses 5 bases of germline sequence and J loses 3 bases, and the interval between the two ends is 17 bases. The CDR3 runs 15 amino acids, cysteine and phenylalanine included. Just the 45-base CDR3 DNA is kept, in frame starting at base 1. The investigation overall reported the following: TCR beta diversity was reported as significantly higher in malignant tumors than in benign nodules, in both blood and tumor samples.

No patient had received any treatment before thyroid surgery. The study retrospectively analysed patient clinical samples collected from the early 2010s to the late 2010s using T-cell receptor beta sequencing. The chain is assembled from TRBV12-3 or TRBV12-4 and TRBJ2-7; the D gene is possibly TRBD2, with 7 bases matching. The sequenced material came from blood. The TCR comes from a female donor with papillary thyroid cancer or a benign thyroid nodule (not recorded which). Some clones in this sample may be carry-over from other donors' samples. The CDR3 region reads CASSLQGTKSYEQYF. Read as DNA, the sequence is TGTGCCAGCAGTCTCCAGGGGACTAAAAGCTACGAGCAGTACTTC.